Shown below are 10 T cell receptor beta chains from a single sample sequenced in a study of tumor-infiltrating lymphocytes in primary liver carcinoma. A constant-region primer served to make TCR beta cDNA from roughly 540 ng total RNA. Each TCR beta library was derived from three nested multiplex PCR rounds that employed slightly modified ARM-PCR. Rounds one and two of PCR, each of 10 cycles, were primed with TRBV1-TRBV30 forward primers and a C-beta reverse primer. TCRdb reprocessed the multiplex PCR reads with MiXCR, giving one entry per CDR3 protein. The sample yields approximately 46,000 distinct CDR3 sequences, roughly 80% seen once. Unsorted bulk tissue (about 18-30 mg) underwent RNA and DNA co-extraction. The sequenced sample consisted of tumor-adjacent normal liver tissue. Receptor source: a woman aged 25 to 39 with primary liver carcinoma and hepatitis B virus infection.

Comment on this clonotype: A junction boundary mismatches the germline segment, possibly from a read error. The chain has TRBV6-1 and TRBJ2-1; TRBD1 is a possible D gene (7 bases). Germline assignment: CDR1 MNHNS and CDR2 SASEGT. This CDR3 comprises 16 residues. CDR3 sequence: CASSLRGSGGGDERFF. In nucleotides, the CDR3 is TGTGCCAGCTCCCTCCGGGGCTCTGGAGGGGGCGATGAGCGGTTCTTC.

This clonotype was seen a handful of times. The junction differs from germline at one of its ends, possibly a read error. The V and J genes are TRBV11-2 and TRBJ1-1; a possible D gene is TRBD1 (5 bases). Germline V CDR1 and CDR2: SGHAT, FQNNGV. The CDR3 length is 11 residues. This CDR3 reads CASSPGTEASF. CDR3 nucleotide sequence: TGTGCCAGCAGTCCAGGGACTGAAGCTTCCTTT.

This clonotype was observed at least ten times. V and J are TRBV12-3 or TRBV12-4 and TRBJ2-1; D is possibly TRBD1 (5 bases). V shed 3 bases and J shed 10 bases, with 13 bases lying between them. CDR3 length equals 13 residues. The CDR3 DNA is TGTGCCAGCAGTTTGGGCAGGGTGAAGGAGCAGTTCTTC. Amino acid sequence: CASSLGRVKEQFF.

The chain employs TRBV6-2 or TRBV6-3 and TRBJ2-1; no definite D call. In germline, CDR1 is MNHEY, CDR2 SVGEGT. Trimming left V 2 bases short and J 6 bases short, with 8 bases between. This CDR3 has 13 amino acids. This CDR3 reads CASSYRNFNEQFF. CDR3 sequence (DNA): TGTGCCAGCAGTTACAGGAATTTCAATGAGCAGTTCTTC.

With regard to this clonotype: This is likely a read error, given that the CDR3 carries no conserved phenylalanine or tryptophan at its end. This chain joins TRBV29-1 and TRBJ2-7; 9 bases match TRBD1. This CDR3 comprises 11 residues. Looked up from germline, CDR1 is SQVTM and CDR2 is ANQGSEA. The CDR3 nucleotides are TGCAGAGTCGGGACAGGGTATGAGCAGTACTCC. Encoded protein: CRVGTGYEQYS.

This clonotype was found once. This clone may be a read error of a much larger clone one base away. The chain recombines TRBV5-6 with TRBJ2-7, with 10 bases fitting TRBD1. V lost 2 bases to trimming and J lost 3 bases; unmatched junction nucleotides: 2. Germline assignment: CDR1 SGHDT and CDR2 YYEEEE. The CDR3 runs 14 residues. The CDR3 loop is CASSFRTGGYEQYF. The CDR3, as DNA: TGTGCCAGCAGCTTCCGGACAGGGGGCTACGAGCAGTACTTC. Variable domain in full (rest from reference TRBV5-6 and TRBJ2-7): DAGVTQSPTHLIKTRGQQVTLRCSPKSGHDTVSWYQQALGQGPQFIFQYYEEEERQRGNFPDRFSGHQFPNYSSELNVNALLLGDSALYLCASSFRTGGYEQYFGPGTRLTVT.

A note on this clonotype: A much larger clonotype is one base distant, so this may be a read error. The chain combines TRBV5-1 with TRBJ1-2; TRBD1 agrees at 7 bases. The CDR3 has 14 amino acids. Germline CDR1 and CDR2: SGHRS and YFSETQ. The V segment lost 4 bases and the J segment 1 base; nucleotides outside the gene matches: 4. DNA of the CDR3: TGCGCCAGCAGCGACGGGACAGTTAACTATGGCTACACCTTC. This gives the protein CASSDGTVNYGYTF.

This clonotype was recorded many times. A much more abundant neighbour one base away suggests this may be a read error. This likely comes from a read error, as the CDR3 has no conserved phenylalanine or tryptophan at its end. This chain links TRBV6-1 with TRBJ2-1, with D possibly matching TRBD2 (5 bases). V was trimmed by 8 bases and J by 8 bases, leaving 22 bases between them. This CDR3 spans 15 amino acids. The germline CDR1 and CDR2 sequences are MNHNS and SASEGT. The CDR3 here is CASLPSDGEYYEQFL. The CDR3 DNA reads as TGTGCCAGCCTACCCTCGGACGGGGAATACTATGAGCAGTTCCTC.

This chain uses TRBV12-3 or TRBV12-4 with TRBJ2-1; TRBD1 is a possible D gene (6 bases). Trimming took 8 bases from V and 10 from J, leaving 18 bases between them. The CDR3 runs to 13 residues. Here the CDR3 reads CASRIAGQFEQFF. CDR3 in DNA: TGTGCCAGCCGTATAGCCGGACAGTTCGAGCAGTTCTTC.

With respect to this clonotype: Relative to the germline gene, one junction end is altered; a read error may explain this. This chain joins TRBV28 and TRBJ2-2, with D hard to call. Germline-derived CDR1 and CDR2 are MDHEN and SYDVKM. The length of the CDR3 is 15 residues. CDR3 region: CASSLVGLNTEELFF. In nucleotides, the CDR3 is TGTGCCAGCAGTTTAGTCGGATTGAACACCGAGGAGCTTTTTTTT.